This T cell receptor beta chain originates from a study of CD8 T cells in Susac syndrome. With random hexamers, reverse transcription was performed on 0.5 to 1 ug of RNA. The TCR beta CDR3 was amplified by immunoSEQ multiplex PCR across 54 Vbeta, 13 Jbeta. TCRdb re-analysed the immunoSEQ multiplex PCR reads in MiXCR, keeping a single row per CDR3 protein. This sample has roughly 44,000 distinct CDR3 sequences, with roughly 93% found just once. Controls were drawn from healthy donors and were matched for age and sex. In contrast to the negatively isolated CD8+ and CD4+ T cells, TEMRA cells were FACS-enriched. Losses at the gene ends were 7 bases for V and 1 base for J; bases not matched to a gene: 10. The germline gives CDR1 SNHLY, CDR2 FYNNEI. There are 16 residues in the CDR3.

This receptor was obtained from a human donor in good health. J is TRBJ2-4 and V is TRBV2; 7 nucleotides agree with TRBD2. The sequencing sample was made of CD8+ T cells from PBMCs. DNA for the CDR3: TGTGCCAGCAAACCCCCTCCCGGGGGGGCCAAAAACATTCAGTACTTC. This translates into CASKPPPGGAKNIQYF.